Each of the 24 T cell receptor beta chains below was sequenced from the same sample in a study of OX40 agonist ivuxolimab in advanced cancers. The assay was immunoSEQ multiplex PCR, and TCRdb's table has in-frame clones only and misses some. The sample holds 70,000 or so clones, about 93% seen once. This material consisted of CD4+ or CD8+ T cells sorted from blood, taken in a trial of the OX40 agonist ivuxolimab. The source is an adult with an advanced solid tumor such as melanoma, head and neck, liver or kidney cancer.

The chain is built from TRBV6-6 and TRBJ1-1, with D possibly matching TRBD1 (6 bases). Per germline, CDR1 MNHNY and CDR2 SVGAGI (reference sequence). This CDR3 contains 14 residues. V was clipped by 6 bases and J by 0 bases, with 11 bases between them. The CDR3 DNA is TGTGCCAGCAGGGAAACAGGGCTGAACACTGAAGCTTTCTTT. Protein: CASRETGLNTEAFF.

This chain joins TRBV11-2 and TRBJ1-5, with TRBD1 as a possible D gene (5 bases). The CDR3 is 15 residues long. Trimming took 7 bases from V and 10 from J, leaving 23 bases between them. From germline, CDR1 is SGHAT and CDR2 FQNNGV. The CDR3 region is CASTRLIWDFRPQHF. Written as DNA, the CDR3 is TGTGCCAGCACTCGCCTCATCTGGGACTTCCGTCCCCAGCATTTT.

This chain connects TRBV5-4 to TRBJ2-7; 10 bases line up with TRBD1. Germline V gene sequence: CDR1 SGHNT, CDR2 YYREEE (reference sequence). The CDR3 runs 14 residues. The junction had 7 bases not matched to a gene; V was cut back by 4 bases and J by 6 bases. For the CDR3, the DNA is TGTGCCAGCAGCCCCCGGGACAGGGGCCCCGAGCAGTACTTC. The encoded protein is CASSPRDRGPEQYF.

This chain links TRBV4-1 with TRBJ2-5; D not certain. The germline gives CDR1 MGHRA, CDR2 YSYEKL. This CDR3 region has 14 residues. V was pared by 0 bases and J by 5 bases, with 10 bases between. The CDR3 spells CASSQELGLETQYF. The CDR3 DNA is TGCGCCAGCAGCCAAGAGTTAGGGTTGGAGACCCAGTACTTC.

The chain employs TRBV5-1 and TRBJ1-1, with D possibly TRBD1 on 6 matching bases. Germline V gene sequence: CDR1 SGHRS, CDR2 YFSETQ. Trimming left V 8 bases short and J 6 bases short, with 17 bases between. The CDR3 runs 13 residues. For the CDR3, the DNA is TGCGCCAGTGCCCTGTTGGGGGGCCCTGAAGCTTTCTTT. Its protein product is CASALLGGPEAFF.

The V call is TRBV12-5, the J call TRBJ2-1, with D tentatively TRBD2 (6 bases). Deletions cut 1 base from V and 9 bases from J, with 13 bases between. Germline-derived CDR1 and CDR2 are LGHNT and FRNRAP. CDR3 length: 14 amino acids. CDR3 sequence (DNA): TGTGCTAGTGGTTTGGATACTAGCATAGCTGAGCAGTTCTTC. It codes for CASGLDTSIAEQFF.

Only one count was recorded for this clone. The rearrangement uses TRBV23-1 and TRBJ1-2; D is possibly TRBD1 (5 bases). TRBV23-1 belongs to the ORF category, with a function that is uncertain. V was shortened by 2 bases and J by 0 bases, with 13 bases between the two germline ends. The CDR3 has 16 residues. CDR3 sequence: CASSQVRDAANYGYTF. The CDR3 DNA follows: TGCGCCAGCAGTCAAGTCCGGGACGCGGCTAACTATGGCTACACCTTC.

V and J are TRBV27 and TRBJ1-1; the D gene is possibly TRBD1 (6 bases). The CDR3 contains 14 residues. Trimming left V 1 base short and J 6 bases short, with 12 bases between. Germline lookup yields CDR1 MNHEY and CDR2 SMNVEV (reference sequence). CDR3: CASSLLGRGSEAFF. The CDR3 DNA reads TGTGCCAGCAGTTTATTAGGCAGGGGATCTGAAGCTTTCTTT.

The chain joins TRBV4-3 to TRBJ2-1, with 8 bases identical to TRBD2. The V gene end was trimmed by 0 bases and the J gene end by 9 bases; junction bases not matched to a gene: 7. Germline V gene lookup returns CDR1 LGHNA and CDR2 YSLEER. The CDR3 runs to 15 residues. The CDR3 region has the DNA TGCGCCAGCAGCCAAGATCGGCTAGCGGGCGTTGAGCAGTTCTTC. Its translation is CASSQDRLAGVEQFF.

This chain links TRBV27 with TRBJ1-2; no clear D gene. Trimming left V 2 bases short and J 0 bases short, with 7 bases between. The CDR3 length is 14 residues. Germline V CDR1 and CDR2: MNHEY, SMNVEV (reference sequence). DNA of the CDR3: TGTGCCAGCAGTTTAGTAGGAACTAACTATGGCTACACCTTC. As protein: CASSLVGTNYGYTF.

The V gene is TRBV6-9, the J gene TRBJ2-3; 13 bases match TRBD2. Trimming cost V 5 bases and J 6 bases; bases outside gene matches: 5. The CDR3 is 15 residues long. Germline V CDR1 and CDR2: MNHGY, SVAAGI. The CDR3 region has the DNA TGTGCCAGCAGTCTTCGGACTAGCGGGGGTGATACGCAGTATTTT. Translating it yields CASSLRTSGGDTQYF.

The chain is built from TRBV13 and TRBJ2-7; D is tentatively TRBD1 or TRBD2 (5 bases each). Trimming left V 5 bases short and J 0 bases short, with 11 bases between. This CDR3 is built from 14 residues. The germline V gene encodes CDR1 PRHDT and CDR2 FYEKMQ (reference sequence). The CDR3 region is CASSPGTPSYEQYF. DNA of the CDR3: TGTGCCAGCAGCCCAGGGACGCCCTCCTACGAGCAGTACTTC.

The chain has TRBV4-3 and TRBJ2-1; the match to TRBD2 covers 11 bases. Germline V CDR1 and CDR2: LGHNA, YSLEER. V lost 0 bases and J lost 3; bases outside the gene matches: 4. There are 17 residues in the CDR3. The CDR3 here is CASSQDMGLADYNEQFF. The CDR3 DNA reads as TGCGCCAGCAGCCAAGACATGGGACTAGCGGACTACAATGAGCAGTTCTTC.

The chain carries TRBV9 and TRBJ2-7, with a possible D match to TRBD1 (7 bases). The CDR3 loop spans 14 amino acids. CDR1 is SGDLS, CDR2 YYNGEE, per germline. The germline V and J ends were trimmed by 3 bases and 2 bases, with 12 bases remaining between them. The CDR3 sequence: CASSGGDRPYEQYF. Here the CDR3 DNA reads TGTGCCAGCAGCGGGGGGGACAGACCCTACGAGCAGTACTTC.

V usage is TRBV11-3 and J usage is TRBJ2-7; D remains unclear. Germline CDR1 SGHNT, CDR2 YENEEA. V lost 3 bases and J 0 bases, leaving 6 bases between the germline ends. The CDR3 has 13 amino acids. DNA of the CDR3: TGTGCCAGCAGCTTGGCTAGCTCCTACGAGCAGTACTTC. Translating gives CASSLASSYEQYF.

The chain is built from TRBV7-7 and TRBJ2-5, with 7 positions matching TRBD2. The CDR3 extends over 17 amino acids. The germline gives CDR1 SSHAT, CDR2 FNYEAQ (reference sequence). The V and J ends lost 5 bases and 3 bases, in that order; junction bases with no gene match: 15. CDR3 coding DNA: TGTGCCAGCAGCCCTTTTGGTAGGGAGGGGCTAAAAGAGACCCAGTACTTC. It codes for CASSPFGREGLKETQYF.

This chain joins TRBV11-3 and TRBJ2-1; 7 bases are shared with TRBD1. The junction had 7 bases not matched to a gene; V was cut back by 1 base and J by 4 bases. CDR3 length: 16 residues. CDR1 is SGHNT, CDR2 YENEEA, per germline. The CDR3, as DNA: TGTGCCAGCAGCTTAGTTGAAACAGGGGAGTACAATGAGCAGTTCTTC. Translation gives CASSLVETGEYNEQFF.

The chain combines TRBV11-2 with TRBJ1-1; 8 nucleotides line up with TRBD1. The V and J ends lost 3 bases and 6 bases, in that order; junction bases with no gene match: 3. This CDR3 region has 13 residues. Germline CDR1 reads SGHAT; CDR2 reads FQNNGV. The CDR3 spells CASSLTGAPEAFF. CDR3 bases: TGTGCCAGCAGCTTGACAGGGGCTCCTGAAGCTTTCTTT.

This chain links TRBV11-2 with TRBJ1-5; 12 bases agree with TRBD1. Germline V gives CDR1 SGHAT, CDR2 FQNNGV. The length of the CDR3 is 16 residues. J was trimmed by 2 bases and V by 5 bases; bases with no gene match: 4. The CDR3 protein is CASSRGTGGGNQPQHF. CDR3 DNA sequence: TGTGCCAGCAGCCGTGGGACAGGGGGCGGCAATCAGCCCCAGCATTTT. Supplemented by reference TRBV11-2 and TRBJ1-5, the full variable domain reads EAGVAQSPRYKIIEKRQSVAFWCNPISGHATLYWYQQILGQGPKLLIQFQNNGVVDDSQLPKDRFSAERLKGVDSTLKIQPAKLEDSAVYLCASSRGTGGGNQPQHFGDGTRLSIL.

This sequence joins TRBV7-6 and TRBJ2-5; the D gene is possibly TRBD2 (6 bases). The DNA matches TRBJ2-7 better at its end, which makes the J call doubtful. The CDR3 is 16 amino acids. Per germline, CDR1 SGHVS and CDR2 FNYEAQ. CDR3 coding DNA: TGTGCCAGCAGCCAAATGGGGGGTTCGAGCTCCTACGAGCAGTACTTC. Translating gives CASSQMGGSSSYEQYF.

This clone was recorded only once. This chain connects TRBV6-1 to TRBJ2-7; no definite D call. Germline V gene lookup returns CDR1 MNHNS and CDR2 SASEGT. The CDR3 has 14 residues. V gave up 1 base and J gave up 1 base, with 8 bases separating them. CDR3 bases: TGTGCCAGCAGTGAAGGTCCGGATTCCTACGAGCAGTACTTC. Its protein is CASSEGPDSYEQYF.

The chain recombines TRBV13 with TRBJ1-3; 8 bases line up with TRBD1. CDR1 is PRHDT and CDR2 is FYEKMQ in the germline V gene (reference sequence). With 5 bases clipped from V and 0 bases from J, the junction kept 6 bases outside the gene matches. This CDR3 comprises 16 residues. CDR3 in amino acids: CASSADGQGSGNTIYF. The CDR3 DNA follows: TGTGCCAGCAGCGCGGATGGACAGGGCTCTGGAAACACCATATATTTT.

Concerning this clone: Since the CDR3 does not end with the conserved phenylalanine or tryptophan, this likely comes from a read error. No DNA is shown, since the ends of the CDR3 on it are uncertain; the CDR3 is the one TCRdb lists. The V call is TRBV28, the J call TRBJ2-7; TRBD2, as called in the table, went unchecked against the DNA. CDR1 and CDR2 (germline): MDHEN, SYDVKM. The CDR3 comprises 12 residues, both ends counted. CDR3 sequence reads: CASSLGEGGSVL.

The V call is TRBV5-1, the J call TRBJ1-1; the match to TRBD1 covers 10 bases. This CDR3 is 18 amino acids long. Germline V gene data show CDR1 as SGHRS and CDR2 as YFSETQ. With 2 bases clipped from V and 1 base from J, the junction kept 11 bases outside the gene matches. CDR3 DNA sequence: TGCGCCAGCAGCTTCGACGACGACAGGGGGCCTTGGAACACTGAAGCTTTCTTT. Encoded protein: CASSFDDDRGPWNTEAFF.